This T cell receptor delta chain was recorded in a study of Vδ1+ human thymocytes. Study-level results: Highly polyclonal TRG and TRD repertoires with Gaussian CDR3 length distributions appeared in thymus. Thymic delta-chain repertoires held roughly 20% Vdelta2 sequences and few Vdelta3, despite high sort purity. Bulk data may be misread because of unexpected Vdelta2 sequences. Many TRG clonotypes were shared between donors; TRD repertoires were essentially private.

Germline V gene lookup returns CDR1 TSWWSYY and CDR2 QGS. This CDR3 is 21 amino acids long. J gave up 0 bases and V 2 bases, and 19 bases lay outside the gene matches. The sorted cells were CD3+ Vdelta1+ Vdelta2- thymocytes from alphabeta-depleted thymus. There are a few counts of this clone. Its antigen remains unidentified. RNA was extracted from the cells and then reverse transcribed. Multiplex PCR used pooled V-gene forward primers and a constant-region reverse primer to amplify CDR3s. TCRdb re-called the multiplex PCR reads via CATT. The repertoire has about 55,000 delta-chain clones, more than 15% of them found once; the top ten carry roughly 0.5%.

The receptor's source is a boy under three years old who had congenital heart surgery. The genes are TRDV1 and TRDJ1; 9 bases are a match to TRDD3. Material: Vdelta1+ gamma-delta thymocytes from the thymus. Subset here: FACS-sorted CD3+ TCRalphabeta- TCRVdelta1+ TCRVdelta2- thymocytes. CDR3 residues: CALGEEGLQARGYAYTDKLIF. Written as DNA, the CDR3 is TGTGCTCTTGGGGAAGAAGGCCTTCAAGCTAGGGGATACGCCTACACCGATAAACTCATCTTT.